The T cell receptor (beta chain) under discussion was sequenced for a study of blood T cell repertoires in COVID-19. About the research overall: Some COVID-19 samples were acute and others convalescent; all came from the United States, Italy and Spain. PBMCs, B-cell-depleted T cells, or T cells provided the cDNA or gDNA that made up the material.

Enrollment of patients from Seattle took place during active infection, with longitudinal follow-up. Original analysis: Amplification of reference gene primers provided the estimated nucleated cell counts. Profiling relied on immunoSEQ multiplex PCR, and the TCRdb table lists in-frame clones only, not all of them. D and trimming come from the DNA, and the V and J calls and clone size come from that table. In the table there are hundreds of thousands of clones, 85% to 90% of which are singletons. Germline lookup yields CDR1 KGHSH and CDR2 LQKENI. The V and J ends lost 3 bases and 3 bases, in that order; junction bases with no gene match: 3. This CDR3 is built from 14 residues.

This TCR came from a woman aged 50 to 60 with COVID-19, enrolled during active disease. The V and J genes are TRBV18 and TRBJ1-2, with 8 nucleotides matching TRBD1. The material sequenced was peripheral blood. The DNA for the CDR3 is TGTGCCAGCTCACCGGACAGGGCGGACTATGGCTACACCTTC. Its protein is CASSPDRADYGYTF.